This T cell receptor (beta chain) was profiled in a study of Graves' ophthalmopathy and Graves' hyperthyroidism. Study-wide points: The authors also found most expanded thyroid clonotypes above 0.001 frequency in blood.

This clonotype was counted between two and nine times. Its target is unknown. In this cohort's terms, stable hyperthyroidism meant no ophthalmopathy by 18 months of follow-up. Hyperthyroidism patients, all newly diagnosed, had under 2 months' duration and ages of 18 to 65. The starting material, over 8.5 ml of fresh peripheral blood, provided the PBMCs. For repertoire sequencing, the TCR beta CDR3 regions were amplified from RNA transcripts. Second-round multiplex PCR followed a first-round RT-PCR using HTBI primers. Each CDR3 protein gets one entry after TCRdb re-called the multiplex PCR reads with MiXCR. The sample shows roughly 420,000 distinct CDR3 sequences, roughly 20% of them seen only once. V lost 5 bases and J lost 6, with 22 bases in between. The CDR3 is made up of 16 amino acids. Looked up from germline, CDR1 is MGHRA and CDR2 is YSYEKL.

The V gene is TRBV4-1, the J gene TRBJ1-2; weak D call: TRBD1 (6 bases). This clonotype was sampled from a woman under 30 with stable Graves' hyperthyroidism. Sequencing used peripheral blood. As DNA, the CDR3 is TGCGCCAGCAGCTCCGTCGGACAGCAATCTATGGATGGCTACACCTTC. This sequence encodes CASSSVGQQSMDGYTF.